A single sample gave rise to the 3 T cell receptor beta chains below, sequenced in a study of beta chain features in type 1 diabetes. The whole isolated RNA underwent reverse transcription, so sequencing captured expressed TCRB transcripts. The repertoire was sequenced with immunoSEQ multiplex PCR; TCRdb's copy has only in-frame clones and lacks some. The table lists approximately 470,000 clones, about 30% of them singletons. Input material: naive CD4+ T cells from blood. The receptors were gathered from a man younger than 35 in good health.

In DNA form, the CDR3 reads TGTGCCAGCAGCTTAGAGGGGAACACTGAAGCTTTCTTT. Translated, it gives CASSLEGNTEAFF. The V and J genes are TRBV7-3 and TRBJ1-1; no reliable D call. V shed 2 bases and J shed 1 base, with 5 bases lying between them. The CDR3 runs to 13 residues. Germline assignment: CDR1 SGHTA and CDR2 FQGTGA.

There are a few counts of this clone. This specimen includes other DNA sequences encoding the same CDR3. The chain is built from TRBV29-1 and TRBJ2-3; tentative D call: TRBD2 (6 bases). Germline CDR1 SQVTM, CDR2 ANQGSEA. With 3 bases removed from V and 6 bases from J, the gap between germline ends came to 10 bases. The CDR3 covers 12 residues. CDR3 nucleotide sequence: TGCAGCGTTGACCGGGGAGGTGATACGCAGTATTTT. Protein product: CSVDRGGDTQYF.

This chain joins TRBV7-2 and TRBJ2-7; TRBD1 matches at 8 bases. The CDR3 contains 15 residues. V trimming: 3 bases; J trimming: 7 bases; junction bases outside the gene matches: 11. CDR1 is SGHTA, CDR2 FQGNSA, per germline. This CDR3 reads CASSFSRDRLGEQYF. The DNA for the CDR3 is TGTGCCAGCAGCTTCAGCCGGGACAGGCTTGGAGAGCAGTACTTC.